This T cell receptor beta chain was observed in a study of T-cell memory formation after mild COVID-19. TCRdb called the 5' RACE reads again in MiXCR, with one record for every CDR3 protein. Of 470,000 or so distinct CDR3 sequences listed, over 15% are singletons. With V trimmed by 4 bases and J by 0 bases, 1 base remained unmatched. The CDR3 is 14 residues long. This clonotype was picked up many times. Its antigen is unknown. Whole-study findings and limits: Pre-infection memory harbored some responding clones, suggesting cross-reactive memory joined. Day 37-peaking second-wave clones had unconfirmed SARS-CoV-2 specificity.

The source is an adult woman who had mild COVID-19 (a few samples of this study predate the infection). Cell type and time point are not known. Specimen: PBMCs or a T cell subset sorted from them (not recorded which). The rearrangement links TRBV12-3 or TRBV12-4 to TRBJ1-1, with 8 bases that match TRBD1. This CDR3 is CASSWTGMNTEAFF. The CDR3 nucleotides are TGTGCCAGCAGTTGGACAGGGATGAACACTGAAGCTTTCTTT.